Sequencing of this T cell receptor (beta chain) was carried out in a study of cytomegalovirus exposure and HLA in healthy donors. Study-level information: Researchers previously reported finding 117 million unique TCR beta sequences from approximately 200 million T cells.

PCR primers comprised 60 Vbeta and 13 Jbeta primers. Sequencing was performed with immunoSEQ multiplex PCR; in TCRdb, only in-frame clones are kept and a portion is missing. The sample lists 160,000 or so clones, approximately 86% occurring once. Study findings and constraints: Sequencing likely caused a cluster of highly shared sequence variants. TCR beta V- and J-gene trimming was later associated with a missense DCLRE1C variant.

As for this clone: Its specificity is unknown.

Specimen: PBMCs. The sequence was obtained from a woman aged 18 to 35 in good health and CMV-seronegative.

CDR3 residues: CASSLEGQQSQETQYF. The CDR3 coding sequence is TGTGCCAGCAGCTTAGAGGGACAGCAGAGTCAAGAGACCCAGTACTTC. The chain is built from TRBV7-9 and TRBJ2-5, with 7 positions matching TRBD1. Germline-derived CDR1 and CDR2 are SEHNR and FQNEAQ (reference sequence). This CDR3 region has 16 residues. The trim removed 1 base at V and 2 bases at J, leaving 7 bases unmatched.